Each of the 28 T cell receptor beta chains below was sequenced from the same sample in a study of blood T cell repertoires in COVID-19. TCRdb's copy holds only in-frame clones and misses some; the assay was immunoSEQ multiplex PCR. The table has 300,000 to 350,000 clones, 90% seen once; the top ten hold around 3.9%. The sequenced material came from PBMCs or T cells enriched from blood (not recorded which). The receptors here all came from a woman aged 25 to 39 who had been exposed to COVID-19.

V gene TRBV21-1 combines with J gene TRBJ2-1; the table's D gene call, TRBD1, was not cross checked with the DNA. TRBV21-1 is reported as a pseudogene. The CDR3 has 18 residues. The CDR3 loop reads CASSFHQGISRNYNEQFF. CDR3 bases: TGTGCCAGCAGCTTCCACCAGGGGATTTCGCGGAACTACAATGAGCAGTTCTTC.

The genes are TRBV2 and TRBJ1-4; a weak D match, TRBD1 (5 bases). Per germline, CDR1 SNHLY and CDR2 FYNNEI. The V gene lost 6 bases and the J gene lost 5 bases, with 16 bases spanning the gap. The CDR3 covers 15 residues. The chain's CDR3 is CASRVGAGQNEKLFF. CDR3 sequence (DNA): TGTGCCAGCAGGGTCGGTGCGGGGCAGAATGAAAAACTGTTTTTT.

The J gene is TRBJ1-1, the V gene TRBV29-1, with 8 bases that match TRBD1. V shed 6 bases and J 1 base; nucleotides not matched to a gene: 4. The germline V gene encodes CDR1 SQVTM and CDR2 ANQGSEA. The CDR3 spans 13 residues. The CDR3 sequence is CSVRQGTNTEAFF. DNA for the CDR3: TGCAGCGTGAGACAGGGGACGAACACTGAAGCTTTCTTT.

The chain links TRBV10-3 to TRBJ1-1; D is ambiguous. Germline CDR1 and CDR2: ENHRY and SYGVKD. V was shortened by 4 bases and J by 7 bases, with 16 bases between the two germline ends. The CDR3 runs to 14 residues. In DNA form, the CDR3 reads TGTGCCATCAGTGCAAGAGGCGGTGCGGATGAAGCTTTCTTT. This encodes CAISARGGADEAFF.

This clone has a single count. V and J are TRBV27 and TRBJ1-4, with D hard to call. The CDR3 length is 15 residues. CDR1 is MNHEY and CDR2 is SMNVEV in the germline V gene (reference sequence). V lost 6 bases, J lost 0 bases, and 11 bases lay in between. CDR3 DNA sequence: TGTGCCAGCAGGCCGACAATTGCAACTAATGAAAAACTGTTTTTT. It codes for CASRPTIATNEKLFF.

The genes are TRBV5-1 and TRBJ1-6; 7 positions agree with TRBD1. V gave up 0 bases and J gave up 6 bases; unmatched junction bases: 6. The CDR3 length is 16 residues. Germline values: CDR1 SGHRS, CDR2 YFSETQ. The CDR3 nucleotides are TGCGCCAGCAGCTTGGCCGGGACAGAGCTTAATTCACCCCTCCACTTT. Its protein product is CASSLAGTELNSPLHF.

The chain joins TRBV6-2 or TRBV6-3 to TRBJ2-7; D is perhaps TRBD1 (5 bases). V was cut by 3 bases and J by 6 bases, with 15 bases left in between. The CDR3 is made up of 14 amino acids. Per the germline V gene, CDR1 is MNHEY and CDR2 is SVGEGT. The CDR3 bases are TGTGCCAGCAGTTATCCCTCCACAGGAGTCGAGCAGTACTTC. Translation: CASSYPSTGVEQYF.

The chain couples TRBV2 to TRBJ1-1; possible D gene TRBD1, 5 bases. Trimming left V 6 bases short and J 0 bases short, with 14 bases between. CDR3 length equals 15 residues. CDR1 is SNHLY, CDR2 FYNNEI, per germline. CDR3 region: CASRRGRALNTEAFF. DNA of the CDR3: TGTGCCAGCAGGCGGGGACGAGCTTTGAACACTGAAGCTTTCTTT. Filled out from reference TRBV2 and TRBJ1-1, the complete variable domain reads EPEVTQTPSHQVTQMGQEVILRCVPISNHLYFYWYRQILGQKVEFLVSFYNNEISEKSEIFDDQFSVERPDGSNFTLKIRSTKLEDSAMYFCASRRGRALNTEAFFGQGTRLTVV.

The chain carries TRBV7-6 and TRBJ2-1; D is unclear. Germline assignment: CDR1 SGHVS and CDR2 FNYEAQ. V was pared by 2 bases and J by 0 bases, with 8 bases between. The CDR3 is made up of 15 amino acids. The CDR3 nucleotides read TGTGCCAGCAGCTTAAGCGCCTTCTCCTACAATGAGCAGTTCTTC. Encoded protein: CASSLSAFSYNEQFF. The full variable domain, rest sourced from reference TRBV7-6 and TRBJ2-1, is GAGVSQSPRYKVTKRGQDVALRCDPISGHVSLYWYRQALGQGPEFLTYFNYEAQQDKSGLPNDRFSAERPEGSISTLTIQRTEQRDSAMYRCASSLSAFSYNEQFFGPGTRLTVL.

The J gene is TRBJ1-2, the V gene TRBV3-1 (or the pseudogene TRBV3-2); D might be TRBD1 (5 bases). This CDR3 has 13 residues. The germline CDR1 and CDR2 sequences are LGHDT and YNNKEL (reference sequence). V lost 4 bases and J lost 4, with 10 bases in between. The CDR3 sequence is CASSRQTFYGYTF. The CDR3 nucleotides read TGTGCCAGCAGCCGACAGACCTTCTATGGCTACACCTTC.

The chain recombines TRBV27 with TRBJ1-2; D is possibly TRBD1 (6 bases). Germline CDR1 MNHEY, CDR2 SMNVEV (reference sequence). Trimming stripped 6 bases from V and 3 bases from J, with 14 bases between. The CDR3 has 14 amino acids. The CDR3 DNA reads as TGTGCCAGCAGCCCCCTTGGGGGCGACTATGGCTACACCTTC. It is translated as CASSPLGGDYGYTF.

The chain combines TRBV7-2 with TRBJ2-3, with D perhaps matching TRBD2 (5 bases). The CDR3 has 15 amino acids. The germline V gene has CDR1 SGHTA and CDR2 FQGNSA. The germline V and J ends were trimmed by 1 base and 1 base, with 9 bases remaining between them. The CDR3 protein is CASSLVGVGTDTQYF. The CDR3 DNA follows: TGTGCCAGCAGCTTAGTCGGGGTAGGCACAGATACGCAGTATTTT.

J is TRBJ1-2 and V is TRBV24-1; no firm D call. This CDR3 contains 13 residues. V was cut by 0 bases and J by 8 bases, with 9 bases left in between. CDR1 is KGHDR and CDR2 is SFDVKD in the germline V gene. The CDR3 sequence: CATSDLMTRGYTF. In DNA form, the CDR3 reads TGTGCCACCAGTGATTTGATGACACGGGGCTACACCTTC.

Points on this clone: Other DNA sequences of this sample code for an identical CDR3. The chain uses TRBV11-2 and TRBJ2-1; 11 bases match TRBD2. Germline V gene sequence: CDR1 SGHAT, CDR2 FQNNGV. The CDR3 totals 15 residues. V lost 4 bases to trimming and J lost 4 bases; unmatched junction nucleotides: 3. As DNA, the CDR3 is TGTGCCAGCAGCTCGGGACTAGCGGAGTACAATGAGCAGTTCTTC. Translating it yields CASSSGLAEYNEQFF.

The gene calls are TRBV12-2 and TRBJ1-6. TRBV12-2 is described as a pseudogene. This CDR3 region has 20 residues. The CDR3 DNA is TGTGCAAGTCGCTTAGCGCGCGATGGCGGGGATAGTTCCTATAATTCACCCCTCCACTTT. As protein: CASRLARDGGDSSYNSPLHF.

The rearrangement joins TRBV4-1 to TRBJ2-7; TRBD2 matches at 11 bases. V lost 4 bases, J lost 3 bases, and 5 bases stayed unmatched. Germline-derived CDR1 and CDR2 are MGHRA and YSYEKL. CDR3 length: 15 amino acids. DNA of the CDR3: TGCGCCAGCAGCCTCCGACTAGCGGGGAACTACGAGCAGTACTTC. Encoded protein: CASSLRLAGNYEQYF.

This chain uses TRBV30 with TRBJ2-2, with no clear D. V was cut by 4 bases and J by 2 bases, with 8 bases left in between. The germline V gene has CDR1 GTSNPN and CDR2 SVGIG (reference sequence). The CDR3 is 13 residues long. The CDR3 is CAWTGVNTGELFF. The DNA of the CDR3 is TGTGCCTGGACTGGAGTTAACACCGGGGAGCTGTTTTTT. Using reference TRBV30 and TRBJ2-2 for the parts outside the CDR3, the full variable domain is SQTIHQWPATLVQPVGSPLSLECTVEGTSNPNLYWYRQAAGRGLQLLFYSVGIGQISSEVPQNLSASRPQDRQFILSSKKLLLSDSGFYLCAWTGVNTGELFFGEGSRLTVL.

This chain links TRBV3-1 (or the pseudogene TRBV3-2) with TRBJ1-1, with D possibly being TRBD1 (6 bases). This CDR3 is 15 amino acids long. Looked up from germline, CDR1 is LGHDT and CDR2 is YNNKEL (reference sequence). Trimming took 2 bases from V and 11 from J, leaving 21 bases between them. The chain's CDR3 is CASSQMGGPGRGAFF. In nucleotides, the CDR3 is TGTGCCAGCAGCCAAATGGGGGGGCCCGGACGAGGGGCTTTCTTT.

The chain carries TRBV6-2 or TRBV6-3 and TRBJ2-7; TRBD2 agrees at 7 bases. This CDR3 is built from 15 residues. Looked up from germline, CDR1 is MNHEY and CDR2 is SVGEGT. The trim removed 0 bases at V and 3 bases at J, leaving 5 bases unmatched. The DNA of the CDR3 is TGTGCCAGCAGTTACTCTCACGGGGGGATCTACGAGCAGTACTTC. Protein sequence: CASSYSHGGIYEQYF.

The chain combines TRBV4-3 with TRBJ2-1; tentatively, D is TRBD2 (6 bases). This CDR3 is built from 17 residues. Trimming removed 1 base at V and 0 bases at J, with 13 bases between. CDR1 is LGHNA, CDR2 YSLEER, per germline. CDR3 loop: CASSQGGVPSSYNEQFF. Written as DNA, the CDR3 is TGCGCCAGCAGCCAAGGGGGGGTCCCGAGCTCCTACAATGAGCAGTTCTTC.

CDR3 protein: CASSLTGPSYNEQFF. The CDR3, as DNA: TGCGCCAGCAGCTTAACAGGGCCGTCCTACAATGAGCAGTTCTTC. The chain recombines TRBV5-1 with TRBJ2-1; TRBD1 is a possible D gene (6 bases). This CDR3 has 15 amino acids. The germline CDR1 and CDR2 sequences are SGHRS and YFSETQ. The V and J ends lost 2 bases and 1 base respectively, with 10 bases between them. The full variable domain, rest sourced from reference TRBV5-1 and TRBJ2-1, is KAGVTQTPRYLIKTRGQQVTLSCSPISGHRSVSWYQQTPGQGLQFLFEYFSETQRNKGNFPGRFSGRQFSNSRSEMNVSTLELGDSALYLCASSLTGPSYNEQFFGPGTRLTVL.

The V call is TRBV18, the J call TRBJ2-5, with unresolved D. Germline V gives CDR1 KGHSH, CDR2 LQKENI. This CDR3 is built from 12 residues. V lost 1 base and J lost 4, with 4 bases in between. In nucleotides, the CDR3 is TGTGCCAGCTCACCACGTAGAGAGACCCAGTACTTC. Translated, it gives CASSPRRETQYF.

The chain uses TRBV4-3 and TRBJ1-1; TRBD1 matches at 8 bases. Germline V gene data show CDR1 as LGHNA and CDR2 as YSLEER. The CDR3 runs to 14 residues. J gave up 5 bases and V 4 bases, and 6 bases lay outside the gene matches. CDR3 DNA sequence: TGCGCCAGCAGCCTGACAGGGGATCGGACTGAAGCTTTCTTT. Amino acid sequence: CASSLTGDRTEAFF.

Written as DNA, the CDR3 is TGTGCCAGCAGCAGCGGACTAGCGGAAACAGATACGCAGTATTTT. Protein: CASSSGLAETDTQYF. The V and J genes are TRBV27 and TRBJ2-3, with 10 bases fitting TRBD2. Germline CDR1 MNHEY, CDR2 SMNVEV (reference sequence). This CDR3 region has 15 residues. The V gene end was trimmed by 6 bases and the J gene end by 3 bases; junction bases not matched to a gene: 6.

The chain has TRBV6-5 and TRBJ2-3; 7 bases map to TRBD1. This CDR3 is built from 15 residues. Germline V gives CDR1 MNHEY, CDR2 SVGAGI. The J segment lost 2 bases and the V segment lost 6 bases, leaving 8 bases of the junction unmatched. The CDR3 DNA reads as TGTGCCAGCAGAACGGGACAGAGCCCCACAGATACGCAGTATTTT. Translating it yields CASRTGQSPTDTQYF.

The CDR3 spells CASRTSGGRGTEAFF. The DNA for the CDR3 is TGTGCCAGCAGAACCTCCGGGGGGCGGGGCACTGAAGCTTTCTTT. The J gene is TRBJ1-1, the V gene TRBV2; tentative D call: TRBD1 (6 bases). The CDR3 extends over 15 amino acids. Germline V gene lookup returns CDR1 SNHLY and CDR2 FYNNEI. Trimming stripped 6 bases from V and 4 bases from J, with 18 bases between. Drawing the rest from reference TRBV2 and TRBJ1-1, the complete variable domain is EPEVTQTPSHQVTQMGQEVILRCVPISNHLYFYWYRQILGQKVEFLVSFYNNEISEKSEIFDDQFSVERPDGSNFTLKIRSTKLEDSAMYFCASRTSGGRGTEAFFGQGTRLTVV.

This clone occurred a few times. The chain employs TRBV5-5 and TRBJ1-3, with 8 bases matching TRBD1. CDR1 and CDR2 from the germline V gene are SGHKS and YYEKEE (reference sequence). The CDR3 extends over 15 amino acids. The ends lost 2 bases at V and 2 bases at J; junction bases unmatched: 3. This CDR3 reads CASSLRTGTGNTIYF. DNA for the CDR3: TGTGCCAGCAGCTTACGGACAGGGACTGGAAACACCATATATTTT.

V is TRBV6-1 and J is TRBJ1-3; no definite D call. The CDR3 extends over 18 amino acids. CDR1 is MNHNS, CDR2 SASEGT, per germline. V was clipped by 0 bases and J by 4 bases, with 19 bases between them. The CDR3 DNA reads TGTGCCAGCAGTGAAGCGTCCCTTAGTCAGGTCTCCGGAAACACCATATATTTT. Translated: CASSEASLSQVSGNTIYF.